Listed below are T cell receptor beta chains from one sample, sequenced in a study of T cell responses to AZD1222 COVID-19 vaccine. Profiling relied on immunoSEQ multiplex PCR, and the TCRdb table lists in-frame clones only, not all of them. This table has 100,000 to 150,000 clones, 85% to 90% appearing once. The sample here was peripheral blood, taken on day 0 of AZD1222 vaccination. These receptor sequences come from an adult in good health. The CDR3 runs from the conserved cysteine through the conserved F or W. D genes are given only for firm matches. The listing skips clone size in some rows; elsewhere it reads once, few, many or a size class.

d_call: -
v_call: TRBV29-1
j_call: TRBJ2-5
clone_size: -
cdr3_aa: CSVEGGRVALAGETQYF
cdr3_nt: TGCAGCGTTGAAGGGGGGCGGGTGGCGCTGGCGGGAGAGACCCAGTACTTC

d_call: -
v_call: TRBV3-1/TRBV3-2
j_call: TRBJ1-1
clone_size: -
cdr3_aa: CASSLKGGRRTEAFF
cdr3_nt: TGTGCCAGCAGCCTCAAGGGGGGCAGGCGGACTGAAGCTTTCTTT

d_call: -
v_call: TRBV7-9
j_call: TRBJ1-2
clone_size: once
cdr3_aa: CASSLTDQSYGYTF
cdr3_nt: TGTGCCAGCAGCTTAACGGACCAAAGCTATGGCTACACCTTC

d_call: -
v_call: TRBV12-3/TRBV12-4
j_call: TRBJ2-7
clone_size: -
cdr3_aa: CASSLYYEQYF
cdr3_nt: TGTGCCAGCAGTCTTTACTACGAGCAGTACTTC

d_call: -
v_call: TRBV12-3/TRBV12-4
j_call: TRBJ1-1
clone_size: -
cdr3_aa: CASSYRPNTEAFF
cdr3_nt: TGTGCCAGCAGTTATAGGCCGAACACTGAAGCTTTCTTT

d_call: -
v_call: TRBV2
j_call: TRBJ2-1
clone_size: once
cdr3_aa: CASSVSLRYGGTFTSYNEQFF
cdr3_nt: TGTGCCAGCAGTGTATCGCTTCGATACGGGGGCACTTTTACCTCCTACAATGAGCAGTTCTTC

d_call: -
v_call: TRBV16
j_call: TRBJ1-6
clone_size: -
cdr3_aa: CASSQEAGGTYNSPLHF
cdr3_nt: TGTGCCAGCAGCCAAGAGGCAGGTGGGACCTATAATTCACCCCTCCACTTT

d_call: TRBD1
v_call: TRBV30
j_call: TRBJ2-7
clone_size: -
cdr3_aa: CAWSAGTGRYEQYF
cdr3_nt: TGTGCCTGGAGTGCTGGGACAGGTCGGTACGAGCAGTACTTC

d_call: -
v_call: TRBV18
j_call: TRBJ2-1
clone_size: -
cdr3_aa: CASSPVREQFF
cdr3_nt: TGTGCCAGCTCACCGGTGAGAGAGCAGTTCTTC

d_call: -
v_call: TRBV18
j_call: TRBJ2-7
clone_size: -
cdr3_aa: CASSLTEEQYF
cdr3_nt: TGTGCCAGCTCCCTTACAGAGGAGCAGTACTTC

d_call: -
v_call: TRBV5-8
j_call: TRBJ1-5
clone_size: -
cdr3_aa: CASSGGSYSNQPQHF
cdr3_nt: TGTGCCAGCAGCGGGGGGAGTTATAGCAATCAGCCCCAGCATTTT

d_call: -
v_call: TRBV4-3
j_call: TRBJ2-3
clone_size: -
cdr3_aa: CASSQDSPAGTQYF
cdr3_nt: TGCGCCAGCAGCCAAGATTCCCCGGCGGGTACGCAGTATTTT

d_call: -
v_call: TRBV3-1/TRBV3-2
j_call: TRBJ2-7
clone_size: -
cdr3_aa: CASSPGLKEEQYF
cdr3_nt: TGTGCCAGCAGCCCGGGACTTAAGGAGGAGCAGTACTTC

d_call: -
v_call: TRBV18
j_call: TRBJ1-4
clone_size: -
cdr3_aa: CASSPRTDEKLFF
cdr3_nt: TGTGCCAGCTCACCAAGAACAGATGAAAAACTGTTTTTT

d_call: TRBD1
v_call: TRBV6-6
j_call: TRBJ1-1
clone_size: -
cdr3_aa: CASRASPGTVNTEAFF
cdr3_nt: TGTGCCAGCAGAGCGTCGCCAGGGACAGTGAACACTGAAGCTTTCTTT

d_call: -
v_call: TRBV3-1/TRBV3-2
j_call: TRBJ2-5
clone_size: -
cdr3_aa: CASRRESETQYF
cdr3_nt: TGTGCCAGCAGACGTGAGTCTGAGACCCAGTACTTC

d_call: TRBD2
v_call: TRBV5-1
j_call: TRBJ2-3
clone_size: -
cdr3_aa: CASGTSETDTQYF
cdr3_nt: TGCGCCAGCGGGACTAGCGAAACAGATACGCAGTATTTT

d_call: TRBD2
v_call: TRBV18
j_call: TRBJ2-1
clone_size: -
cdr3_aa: CASSSELAGKSDEQFF
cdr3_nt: TGTGCCAGCTCATCGGAACTAGCGGGAAAGAGCGATGAGCAGTTCTTC

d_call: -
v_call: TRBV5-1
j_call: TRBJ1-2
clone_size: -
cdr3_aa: CASSLSLMGGYTF
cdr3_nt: TGCGCCAGCAGCTTGAGCCTCATGGGTGGCTACACCTTC

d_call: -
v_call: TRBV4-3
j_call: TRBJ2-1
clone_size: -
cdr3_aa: CASSQDAYNEQFF
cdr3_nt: TGCGCCAGCAGCCAAGATGCCTACAATGAGCAGTTCTTC

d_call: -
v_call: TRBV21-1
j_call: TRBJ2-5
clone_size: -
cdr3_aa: CASSRETGPGETQYF
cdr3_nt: TGTGCCAGCAGCAGGGAGACTGGGCCAGGGGAGACCCAGTACTTC

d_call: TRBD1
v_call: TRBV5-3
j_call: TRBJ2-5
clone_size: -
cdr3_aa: CARSTGQGQETQYF
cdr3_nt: TGTGCCAGAAGCACCGGACAGGGGCAAGAGACCCAGTACTTC

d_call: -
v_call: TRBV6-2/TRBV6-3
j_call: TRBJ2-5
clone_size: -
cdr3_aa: CASSYRDQPSETQYF
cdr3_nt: TGTGCCAGCAGTTACCGGGACCAACCTAGTGAGACCCAGTACTTC

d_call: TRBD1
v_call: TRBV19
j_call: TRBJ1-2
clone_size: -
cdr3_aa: CASSNPGQGVWYGYTF
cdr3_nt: TGTGCCAGTAGTAACCCGGGACAGGGCGTTTGGTATGGCTACACCTTC

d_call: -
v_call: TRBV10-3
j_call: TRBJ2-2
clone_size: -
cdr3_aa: CAIRVTSSNTGELFF
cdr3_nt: TGTGCCATCAGGGTGACAAGTTCGAACACCGGGGAGCTGTTTTTT

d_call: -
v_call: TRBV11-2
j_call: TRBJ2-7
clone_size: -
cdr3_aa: CASSLTGNYYEQYF
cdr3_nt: TGTGCCAGCAGCTTAACGGGTAACTACTACGAGCAGTACTTC

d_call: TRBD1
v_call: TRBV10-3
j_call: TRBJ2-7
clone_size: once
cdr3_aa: CAIKGQGYEQYF
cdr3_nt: TGTGCCATAAAGGGACAGGGGTACGAGCAGTACTTC

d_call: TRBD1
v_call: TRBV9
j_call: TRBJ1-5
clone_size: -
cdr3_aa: CASSVDDRGAQPQHF
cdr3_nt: TGTGCCAGCAGCGTAGATGACAGGGGCGCTCAGCCCCAGCATTTT

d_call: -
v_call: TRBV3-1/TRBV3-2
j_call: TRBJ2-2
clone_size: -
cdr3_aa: CASSQTGGELFF
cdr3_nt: TGTGCCAGCAGCCAGACCGGCGGGGAGCTGTTTTTT

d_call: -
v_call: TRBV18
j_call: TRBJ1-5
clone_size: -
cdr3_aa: CASSPQEGSISNQPQHF
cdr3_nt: TGTGCCAGCTCACCACAAGAGGGGTCTATTAGCAATCAGCCCCAGCATTTT

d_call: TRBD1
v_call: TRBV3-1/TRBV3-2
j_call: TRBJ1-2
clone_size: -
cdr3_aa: CASSQGRQGSYGYTF
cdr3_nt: TGTGCCAGCAGCCAAGGAAGACAGGGGAGCTATGGCTACACCTTC

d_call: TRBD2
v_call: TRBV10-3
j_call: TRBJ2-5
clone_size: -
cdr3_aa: CAIRSGPSGSWQETQYF
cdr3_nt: TGTGCCATCAGAAGTGGGCCTAGCGGGAGTTGGCAAGAGACCCAGTACTTC

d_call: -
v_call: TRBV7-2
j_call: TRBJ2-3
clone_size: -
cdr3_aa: CASSLGRGPTDTQYF
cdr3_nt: TGTGCCAGCAGCTTGGGGCGGGGGCCCACAGATACGCAGTATTTT

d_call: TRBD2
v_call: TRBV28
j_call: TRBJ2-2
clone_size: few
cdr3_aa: CASSQPASGSLTGELFF
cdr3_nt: TGTGCCAGCAGTCAACCCGCTAGCGGGAGTTTAACCGGGGAGCTGTTTTTT

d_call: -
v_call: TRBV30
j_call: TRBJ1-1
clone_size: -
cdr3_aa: CAWSAGTQNTEAFF
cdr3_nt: TGTGCCTGGAGTGCAGGGACTCAGAACACTGAAGCTTTCTTT

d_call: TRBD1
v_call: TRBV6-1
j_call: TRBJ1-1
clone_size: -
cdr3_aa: CASSETGVTEAFF
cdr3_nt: TGTGCCAGCAGTGAGACAGGGGTCACTGAAGCTTTCTTT

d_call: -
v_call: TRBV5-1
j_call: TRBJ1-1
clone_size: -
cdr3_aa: CASSFKGDTEAFF
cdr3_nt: TGCGCCAGCAGCTTTAAAGGGGATACTGAAGCTTTCTTT

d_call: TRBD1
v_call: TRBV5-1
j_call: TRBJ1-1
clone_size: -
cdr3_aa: CASSLGTVYTEAFF
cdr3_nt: TGCGCCAGCAGCCTAGGGACAGTGTACACTGAAGCTTTCTTT

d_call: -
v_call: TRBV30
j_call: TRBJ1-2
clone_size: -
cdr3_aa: CAWSQRVSYGYTF
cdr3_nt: TGTGCCTGGAGTCAGAGGGTGAGCTATGGCTACACCTTC

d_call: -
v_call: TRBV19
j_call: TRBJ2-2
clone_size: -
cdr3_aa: CASSIARVTGELFF
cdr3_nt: TGTGCCAGTAGTATAGCCAGGGTAACCGGGGAGCTGTTTTTT

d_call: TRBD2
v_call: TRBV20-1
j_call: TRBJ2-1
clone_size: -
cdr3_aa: CSASVTSGSPYNEQFF
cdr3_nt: TGCAGTGCTAGTGTGACTAGCGGGAGTCCCTACAATGAGCAGTTCTTC

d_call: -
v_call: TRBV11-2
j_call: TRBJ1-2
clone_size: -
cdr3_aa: CASSLLEGKYGYGYTF
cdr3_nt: TGTGCCAGCAGCTTACTTGAGGGGAAATATGGCTATGGCTACACCTTC

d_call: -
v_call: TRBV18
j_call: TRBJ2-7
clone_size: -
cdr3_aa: CASSVPGGTASVQYF
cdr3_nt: TGTGCCAGCTCAGTCCCCGGGGGGACAGCGTCGGTGCAGTACTTC

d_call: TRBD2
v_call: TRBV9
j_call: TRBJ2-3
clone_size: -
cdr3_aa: CASSVSGASTDTQYF
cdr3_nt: TGTGCCAGCAGCGTTAGCGGGGCTAGCACAGATACGCAGTATTTT

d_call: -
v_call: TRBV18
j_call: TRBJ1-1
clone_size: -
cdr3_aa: CASSPRDEAFF
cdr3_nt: TGTGCCAGCTCACCCCGAGATGAAGCTTTCTTT

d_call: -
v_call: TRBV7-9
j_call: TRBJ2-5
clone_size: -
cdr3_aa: CASSPGLYQETQYF
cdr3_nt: TGTGCCAGCAGCCCCGGACTGTACCAAGAGACCCAGTACTTC

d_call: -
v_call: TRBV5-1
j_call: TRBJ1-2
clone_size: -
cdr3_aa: CASSLDGGVGGYTF
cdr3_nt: TGCGCCAGCAGCTTGGATGGAGGAGTGGGGGGCTACACCTTC

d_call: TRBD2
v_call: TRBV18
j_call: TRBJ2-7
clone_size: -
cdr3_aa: CASSQSPLAGDEQYF
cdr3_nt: TGTGCCAGCTCACAAAGCCCGCTAGCGGGAGACGAGCAGTACTTC

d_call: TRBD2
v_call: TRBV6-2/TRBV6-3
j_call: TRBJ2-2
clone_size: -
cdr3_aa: CASSLTSGDARGELFF
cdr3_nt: TGTGCCAGCAGTTTGACTAGCGGGGATGCCCGGGGGGAGCTGTTTTTT